This T cell receptor (beta chain) was found in a study of T cell responses to AZD1222 COVID-19 vaccine. Findings and caveats of the study: Among the donors, most were white British and more were female, and clonal diversity was possibly underestimated. Reportedly, close to half of spike-specific TCRs are directed against unmutated variant regions.

Second-dose intervals of approximately 4 or approximately 12 weeks were pooled. On this clone: The antigen is not known.

TCRdb's copy holds only in-frame clones and misses some; the assay was immunoSEQ multiplex PCR. Here the sample spans roughly 120,000 clones, about 93% being singletons. Looked up from germline, CDR1 is SGDLS and CDR2 is YYNGEE. The CDR3 has 15 residues. V was cut by 0 bases and J by 0 bases, with 10 bases left in between. The material was peripheral blood, obtained 28 days after the second AZD1222 dose. This clonotype originated in an adult who received the AZD1222 COVID-19 vaccine. The V call is TRBV9, the J call TRBJ2-7; no definite D call. DNA for the CDR3: TGTGCCAGCAGCGTAGCGGCAGGAAACTCCTACGAGCAGTACTTC. It yields the protein CASSVAAGNSYEQYF. Based on the CDR3 plus reference TRBV9 and TRBJ2-7, the full variable domain is DSGVTQTPKHLITATGQRVTLRCSPRSGDLSVYWYQQSLDQGLQFLIQYYNGEERAKGNILERFSAQQFPDLHSELNLSSLELGDSALYFCASSVAAGNSYEQYFGPGTRLTVT.